This T cell receptor beta chain was recovered during a study of control samples from healthy donors and cancer patients. This clone showed up just once. Clones were sequenced by immunoSEQ multiplex PCR, and TCRdb holds only the in-frame ones, with some missing. The repertoire includes roughly 180,000 clones, approximately 94% of them detected once, and 1.3% to 1.5% sits in the top ten. The sequenced sample was blood. The receptor was derived from a woman aged 18 to 35 in good health.

The CDR3: CASSRALGLSGNTIYF. The CDR3 coding sequence is TGCGCCAGCAGCCGCGCCCTAGGACTCTCTGGAAACACCATATATTTT. The J gene is TRBJ1-3, the V gene TRBV5-1; no definite D call. CDR1 SGHRS and CDR2 YFSETQ come from the germline V gene. The length of the CDR3 is 16 residues. Trimming pared 4 bases from V and 0 bases from J, leaving 14 bases between.